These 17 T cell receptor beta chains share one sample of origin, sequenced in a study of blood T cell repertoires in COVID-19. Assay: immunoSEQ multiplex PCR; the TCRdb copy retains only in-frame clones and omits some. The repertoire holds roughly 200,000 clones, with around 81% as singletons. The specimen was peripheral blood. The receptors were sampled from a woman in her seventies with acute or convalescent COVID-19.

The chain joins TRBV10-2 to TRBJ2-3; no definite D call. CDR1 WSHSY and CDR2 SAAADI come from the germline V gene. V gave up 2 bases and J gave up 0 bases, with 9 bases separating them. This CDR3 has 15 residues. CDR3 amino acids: CASSEALTSTDTQYF. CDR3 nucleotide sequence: TGCGCCAGCAGTGAGGCCTTAACTAGCACAGATACGCAGTATTTT.

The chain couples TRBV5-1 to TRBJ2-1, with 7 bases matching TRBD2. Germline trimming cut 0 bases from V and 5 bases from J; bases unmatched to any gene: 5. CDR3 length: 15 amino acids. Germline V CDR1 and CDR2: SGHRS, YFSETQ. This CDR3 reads CASSLAASGNNEQFF. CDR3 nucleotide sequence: TGCGCCAGCAGCTTGGCGGCTAGCGGAAACAATGAGCAGTTCTTC.

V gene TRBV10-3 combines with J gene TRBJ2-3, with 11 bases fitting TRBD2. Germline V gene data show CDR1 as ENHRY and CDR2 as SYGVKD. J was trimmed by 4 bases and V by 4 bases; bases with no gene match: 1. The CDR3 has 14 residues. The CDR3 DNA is TGTGCCATCAGTGTAGCGGGAGGGGCAGATACGCAGTATTTT. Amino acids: CAISVAGGADTQYF.

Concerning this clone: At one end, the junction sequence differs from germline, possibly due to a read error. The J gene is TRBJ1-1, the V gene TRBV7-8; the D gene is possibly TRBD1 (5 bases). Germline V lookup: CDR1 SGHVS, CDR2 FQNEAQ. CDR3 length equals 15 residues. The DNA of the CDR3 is TGTGCCAGCAGCTTAGTTAGGACACGGAACACTGAAACTTTCTTT. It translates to CASSLVRTRNTETFF.

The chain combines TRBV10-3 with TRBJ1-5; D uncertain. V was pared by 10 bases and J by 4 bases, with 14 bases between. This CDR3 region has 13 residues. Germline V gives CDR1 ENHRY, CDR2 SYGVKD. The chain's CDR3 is CATDGGPNQPQHF. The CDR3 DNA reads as TGTGCCACTGATGGTGGGCCAAATCAGCCCCAGCATTTT.

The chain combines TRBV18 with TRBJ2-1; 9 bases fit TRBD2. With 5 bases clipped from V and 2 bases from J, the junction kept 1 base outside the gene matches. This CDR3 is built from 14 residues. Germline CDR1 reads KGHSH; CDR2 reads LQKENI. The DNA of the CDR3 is TGTGCCAGCTCATGGACTAGCGCCTACAATGAGCAGTTCTTC. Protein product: CASSWTSAYNEQFF.

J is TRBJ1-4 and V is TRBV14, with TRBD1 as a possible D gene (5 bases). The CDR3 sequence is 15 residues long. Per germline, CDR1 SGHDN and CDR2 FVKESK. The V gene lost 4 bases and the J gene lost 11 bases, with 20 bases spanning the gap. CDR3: CASSRGSGAGKKLFF. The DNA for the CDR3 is TGTGCCAGCAGCCGAGGCTCCGGGGCGGGGAAGAAACTGTTTTTT. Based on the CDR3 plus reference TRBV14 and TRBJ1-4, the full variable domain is EAGVTQFPSHSVIEKGQTVTLRCDPISGHDNLYWYRRVMGKEIKFLLHFVKESKQDESGMPNNRFLAERTGGTYSTLKVQPAELEDSGVYFCASSRGSGAGKKLFFGSGTQLSVL.

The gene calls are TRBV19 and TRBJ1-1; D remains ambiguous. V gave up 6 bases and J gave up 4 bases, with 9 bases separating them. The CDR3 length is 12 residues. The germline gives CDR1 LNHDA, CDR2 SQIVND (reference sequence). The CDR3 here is CASRFRGTEAFF. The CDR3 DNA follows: TGTGCCAGTAGGTTCAGAGGCACTGAAGCTTTCTTT. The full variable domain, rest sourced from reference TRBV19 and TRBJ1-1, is DGGITQSPKYLFRKEGQNVTLSCEQNLNHDAMYWYRQDPGQGLRLIYYSQIVNDFQKGDIAEGYSVSREKKESFPLTVTSAQKNPTAFYLCASRFRGTEAFFGQGTRLTVV.

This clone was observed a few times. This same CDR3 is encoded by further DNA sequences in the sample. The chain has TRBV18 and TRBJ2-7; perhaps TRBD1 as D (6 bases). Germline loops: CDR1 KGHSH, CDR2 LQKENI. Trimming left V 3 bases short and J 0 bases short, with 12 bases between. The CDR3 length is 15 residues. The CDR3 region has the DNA TGTGCCAGCTCACCGAGGGCAGGGGACTCCTACGAGCAGTACTTC. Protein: CASSPRAGDSYEQYF.

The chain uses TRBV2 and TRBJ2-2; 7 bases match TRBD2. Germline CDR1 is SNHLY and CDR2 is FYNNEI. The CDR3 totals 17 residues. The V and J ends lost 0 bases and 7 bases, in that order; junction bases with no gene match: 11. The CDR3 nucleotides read TGTGCCAGCAGTGAAGCGCAGGGAGGGTTTAGGTTCGGGGAGCTGTTTTTT. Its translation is CASSEAQGGFRFGELFF.

The CDR3 loop is CASSRPLQAISYEQYF. The CDR3 DNA is TGTGCCAGCAGTCGCCCCCTGCAGGCGATCTCCTACGAGCAGTACTTC. This sequence joins TRBV28 and TRBJ2-7, with D uncertain. In germline, CDR1 is MDHEN, CDR2 SYDVKM. Trimming left V 5 bases short and J 0 bases short, with 17 bases between. The CDR3 runs 16 residues.

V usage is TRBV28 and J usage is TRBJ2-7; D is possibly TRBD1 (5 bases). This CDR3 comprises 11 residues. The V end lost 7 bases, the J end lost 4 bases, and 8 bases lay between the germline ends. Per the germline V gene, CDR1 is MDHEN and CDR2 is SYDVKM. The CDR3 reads CASKQVYEQYF. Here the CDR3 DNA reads TGTGCCAGCAAACAGGTTTACGAGCAGTACTTC.

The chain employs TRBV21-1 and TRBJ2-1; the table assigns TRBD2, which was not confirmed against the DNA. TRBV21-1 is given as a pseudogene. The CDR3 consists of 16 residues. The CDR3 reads CASSKRLADHYNEQFF. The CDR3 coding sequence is TGTGCCAGCAGCAAGCGTCTAGCGGATCACTACAATGAGCAGTTCTTC.

CDR3 sequence (DNA): TGTGCCAGTACCGGGGGTGCAACTAATGAAAAACTGTTTTTT. This sequence encodes CASTGGATNEKLFF. The chain carries TRBV19 and TRBJ1-4; D perhaps matches TRBD1 (5 bases). Germline loops: CDR1 LNHDA, CDR2 SQIVND (reference sequence). The CDR3 sequence is 14 residues long. The germline V and J ends were trimmed by 7 bases and 0 bases, with 9 bases remaining between them.

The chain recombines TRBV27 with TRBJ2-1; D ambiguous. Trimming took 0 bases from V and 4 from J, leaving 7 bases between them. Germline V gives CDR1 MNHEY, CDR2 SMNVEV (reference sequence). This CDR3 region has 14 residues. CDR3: CASSLSAQYNEQFF. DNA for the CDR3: TGTGCCAGCAGTTTATCTGCCCAGTACAATGAGCAGTTCTTC.

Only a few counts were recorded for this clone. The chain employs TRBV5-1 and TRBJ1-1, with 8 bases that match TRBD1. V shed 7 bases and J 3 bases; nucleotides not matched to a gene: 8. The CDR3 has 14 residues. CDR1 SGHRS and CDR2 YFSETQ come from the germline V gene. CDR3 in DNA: TGCGCCAGCTCCCAGGGACAGGTGTACACTGAAGCTTTCTTT. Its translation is CASSQGQVYTEAFF.

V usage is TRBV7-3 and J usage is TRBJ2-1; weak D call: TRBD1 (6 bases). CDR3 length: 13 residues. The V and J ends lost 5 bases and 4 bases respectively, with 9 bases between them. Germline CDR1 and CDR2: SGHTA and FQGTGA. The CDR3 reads CASSLTGYNEQFF. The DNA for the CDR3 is TGTGCCAGCAGCCTGACAGGTTACAATGAGCAGTTCTTC.